This T cell receptor (beta chain) was captured in a study of cytomegalovirus exposure and HLA in healthy donors. Study-wide context: Some 87 million unique TCRs from HLA-typed donors were held in an early release of data. Notes on the study in general: The authors later found HLA-associated TCR beta chains more clonally expanded than equally common others.

The study ran its PCR with 60 Vbeta and 13 Jbeta primers. Sequencing was performed with immunoSEQ multiplex PCR; in TCRdb, only in-frame clones are kept and a portion is missing. This sample's clone table lists around 200,000 clones. The CDR3 is 16 amino acids. Germline values: CDR1 SGHDT, CDR2 YYEEEE. V dropped 0 bases and J dropped 7; count of bases not matched to a gene: 6. Remarks on this clone: Its antigen is undetermined.

Donors likely had unrecorded immune exposures despite being nominally healthy when sampled. The sample was PBMCs. This receptor was taken from a woman younger than 45 in good health and CMV-seropositive. V is TRBV5-6 and J is TRBJ1-4, with 10 positions matching TRBD1. The CDR3, as DNA: TGTGCCAGCAGCTTGGGCGGGACAGGGGTGGCTGAAAAACTGTTTTTT. Translating it yields CASSLGGTGVAEKLFF.